This entry is about one T cell receptor beta chain. Seattle cases were enrolled at active infection and followed longitudinally. Germline V lookup: CDR1 SGDLS, CDR2 YYNGEE. V shed 3 bases and J 4 bases; nucleotides not matched to a gene: 8. This CDR3 has 16 residues. In the original workflow: Reference gene primer amplification gave estimated nucleated cell counts. TCRdb keeps only in-frame clones here, not all; method: immunoSEQ multiplex PCR. From that table come the V and J calls and clone size; the DNA was used to work out D and trimming. In the table there are approximately 150,000 clones, approximately 91% of which are singletons. This entry comes from a study of blood T cell repertoires in COVID-19. Study-wide background: The United States, Italy and Spain supplied acute and convalescent COVID-19 samples. Nucleic acid was either cDNA or gDNA, and it came from T cells, B-cell-depleted T cells, or PBMCs.

The chain recombines TRBV9 with TRBJ2-2, with TRBD1 matching 8 bases. Material: peripheral blood. The receptor's source is a man between 18 and 35 years old with COVID-19, enrolled during active disease. The DNA for the CDR3 is TGTGCCAGCAGCGCTGGACAGGGTCCCGCCACCGGGGAGCTGTTTTTT. It codes for CASSAGQGPATGELFF.